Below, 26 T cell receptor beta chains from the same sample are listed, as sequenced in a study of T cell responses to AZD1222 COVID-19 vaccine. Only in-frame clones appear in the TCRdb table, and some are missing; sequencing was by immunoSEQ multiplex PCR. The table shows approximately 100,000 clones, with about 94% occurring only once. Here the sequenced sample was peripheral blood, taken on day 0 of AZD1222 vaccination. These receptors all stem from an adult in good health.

CDR3 protein: CASSAQISNQPQHF. Here the CDR3 DNA reads TGTGCCAGCAGCGCTCAGATATCCAATCAGCCCCAGCATTTT. The chain carries TRBV6-2 or TRBV6-3 and TRBJ1-5; D remains ambiguous. V lost 6 bases, J lost 3 bases, and 12 bases lay in between. CDR3 length: 14 residues. Germline CDR1 reads MNHEY; CDR2 reads SVGEGT.

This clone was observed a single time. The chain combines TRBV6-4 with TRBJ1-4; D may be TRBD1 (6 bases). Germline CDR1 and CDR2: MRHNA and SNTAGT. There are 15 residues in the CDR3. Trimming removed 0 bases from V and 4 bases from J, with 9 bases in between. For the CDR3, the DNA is TGTGCCAGCAGTGACTCGGGACAAAATAATGAAAAACTGTTTTTT. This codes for CASSDSGQNNEKLFF.

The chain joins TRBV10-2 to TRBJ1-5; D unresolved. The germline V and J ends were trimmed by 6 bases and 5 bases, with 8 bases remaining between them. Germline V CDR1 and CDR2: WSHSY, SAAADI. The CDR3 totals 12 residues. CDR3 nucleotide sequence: TGCGCCAGCAGGGGTAGGGATCAGCCCCAGCATTTT. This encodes CASRGRDQPQHF.

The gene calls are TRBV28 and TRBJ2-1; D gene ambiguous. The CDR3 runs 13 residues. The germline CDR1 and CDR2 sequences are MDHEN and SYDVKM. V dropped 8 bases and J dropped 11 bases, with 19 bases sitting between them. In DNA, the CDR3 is TGTGCCAGCGGCTTGGCCGCGGCAGGTAAGCAGTTCTTC. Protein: CASGLAAAGKQFF.

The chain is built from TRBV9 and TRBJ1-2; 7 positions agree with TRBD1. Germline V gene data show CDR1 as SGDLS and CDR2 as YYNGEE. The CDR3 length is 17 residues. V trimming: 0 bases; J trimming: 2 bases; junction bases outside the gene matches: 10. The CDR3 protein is CASSVEGAAATNYGYTF. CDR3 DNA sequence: TGTGCCAGCAGCGTAGAGGGGGCAGCTGCCACGAACTATGGCTACACCTTC.

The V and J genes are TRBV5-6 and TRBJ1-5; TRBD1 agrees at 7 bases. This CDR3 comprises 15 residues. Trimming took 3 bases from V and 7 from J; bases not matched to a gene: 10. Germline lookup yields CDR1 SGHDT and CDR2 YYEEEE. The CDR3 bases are TGTGCCAGCAGCTCAAAGGACAGGAGGACGCAGCCCCAGCATTTT. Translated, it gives CASSSKDRRTQPQHF.

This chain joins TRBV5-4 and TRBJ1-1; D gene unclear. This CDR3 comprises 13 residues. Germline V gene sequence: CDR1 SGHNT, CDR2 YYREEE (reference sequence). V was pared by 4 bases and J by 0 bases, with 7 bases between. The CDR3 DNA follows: TGTGCCAGCAGCCATGACGTGAACACTGAAGCTTTCTTT. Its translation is CASSHDVNTEAFF.

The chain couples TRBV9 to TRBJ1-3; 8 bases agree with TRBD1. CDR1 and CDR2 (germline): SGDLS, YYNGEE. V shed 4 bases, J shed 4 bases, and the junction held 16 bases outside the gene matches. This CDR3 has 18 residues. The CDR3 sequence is CASSPVGRGHSVGNTIYF. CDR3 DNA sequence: TGTGCCAGCAGCCCAGTGGGCAGGGGGCATAGCGTAGGAAACACCATATATTTT.

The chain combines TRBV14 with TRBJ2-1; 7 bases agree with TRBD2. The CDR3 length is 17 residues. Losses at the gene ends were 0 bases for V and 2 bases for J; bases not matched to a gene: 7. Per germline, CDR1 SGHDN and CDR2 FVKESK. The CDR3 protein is CASSQDLDGRTYNEQFF. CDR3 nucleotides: TGTGCCAGCAGCCAAGATCTGGACGGGAGGACCTACAATGAGCAGTTCTTC.

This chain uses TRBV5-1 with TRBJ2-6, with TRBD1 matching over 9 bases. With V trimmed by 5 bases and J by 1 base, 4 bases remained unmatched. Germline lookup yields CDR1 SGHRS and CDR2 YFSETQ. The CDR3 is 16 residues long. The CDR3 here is CASRRQGGSGANVLTF. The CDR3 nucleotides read TGCGCCAGCAGGAGACAGGGGGGATCTGGGGCCAACGTCCTGACTTTC. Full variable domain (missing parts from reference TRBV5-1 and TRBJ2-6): KAGVTQTPRYLIKTRGQQVTLSCSPISGHRSVSWYQQTPGQGLQFLFEYFSETQRNKGNFPGRFSGRQFSNSRSEMNVSTLELGDSALYLCASRRQGGSGANVLTFGAGSRLTVL.

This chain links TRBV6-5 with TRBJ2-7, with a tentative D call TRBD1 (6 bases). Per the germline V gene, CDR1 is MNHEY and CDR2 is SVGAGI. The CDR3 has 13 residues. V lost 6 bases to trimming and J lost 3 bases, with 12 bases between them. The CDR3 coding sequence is TGTGCCAGCAGCCTAGACAGGATCTACGAGCAGTACTTC. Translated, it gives CASSLDRIYEQYF.

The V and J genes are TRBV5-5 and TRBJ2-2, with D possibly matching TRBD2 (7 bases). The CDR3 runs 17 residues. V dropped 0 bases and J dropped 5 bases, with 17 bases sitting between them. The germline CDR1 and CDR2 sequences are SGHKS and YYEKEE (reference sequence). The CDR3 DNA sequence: TGTGCCAGCAGCTTGGCCCCTGGGGGGGCGGGGACCGGGGAGCTGTTTTTT. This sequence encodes CASSLAPGGAGTGELFF.

In DNA form, the CDR3 reads TGTGCCTGGATCACAGGCCGGAAAGCTTTCTTT. Its protein product is CAWITGRKAFF. The rearrangement links TRBV30 to TRBJ1-1; D possibly corresponds to TRBD1 (5 bases). Germline lookup yields CDR1 GTSNPN and CDR2 SVGIG (reference sequence). Trimming left V 4 bases short and J 9 bases short, with 12 bases between. This CDR3 region has 11 residues.

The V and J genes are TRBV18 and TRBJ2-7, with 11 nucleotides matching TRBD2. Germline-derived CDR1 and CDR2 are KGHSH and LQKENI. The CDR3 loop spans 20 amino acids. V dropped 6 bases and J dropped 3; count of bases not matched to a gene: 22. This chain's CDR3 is CASSPQNPLTSGKSDYEQYF. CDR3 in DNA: TGTGCCAGCTCTCCCCAAAACCCATTGACTAGCGGGAAATCGGACTACGAGCAGTACTTC.

For the CDR3, the DNA is TGCGCCAGCGCCAGGGCAACTAATGAAAAACTGTTTTTT. Its translation: CASARATNEKLFF. This rearrangement joins TRBV4-1 to TRBJ1-4; a weak D match, TRBD1 (5 bases). Trimming stripped 8 bases from V and 0 bases from J, with 7 bases between. Germline V CDR1 and CDR2: MGHRA, YSYEKL. The CDR3 loop spans 13 amino acids.

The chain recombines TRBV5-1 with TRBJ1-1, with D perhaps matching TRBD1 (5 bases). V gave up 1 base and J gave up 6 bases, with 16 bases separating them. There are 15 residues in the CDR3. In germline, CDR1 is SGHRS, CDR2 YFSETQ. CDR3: CASSLYARPGAEAFF. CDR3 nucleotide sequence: TGCGCCAGCAGCTTGTATGCACGGCCGGGGGCTGAAGCTTTCTTT. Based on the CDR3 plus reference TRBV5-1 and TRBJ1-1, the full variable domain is KAGVTQTPRYLIKTRGQQVTLSCSPISGHRSVSWYQQTPGQGLQFLFEYFSETQRNKGNFPGRFSGRQFSNSRSEMNVSTLELGDSALYLCASSLYARPGAEAFFGQGTRLTVV.

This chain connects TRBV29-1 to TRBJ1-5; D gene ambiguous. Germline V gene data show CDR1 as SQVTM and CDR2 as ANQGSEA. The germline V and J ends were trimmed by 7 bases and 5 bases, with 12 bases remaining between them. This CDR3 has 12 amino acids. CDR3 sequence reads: CSGAEADQPQHF. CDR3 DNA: TGCAGCGGGGCAGAAGCCGATCAGCCCCAGCATTTT.

The CDR3: CASSQAQGMNTEAFF. CDR3 DNA: TGCGCCAGCAGCCAAGCCCAGGGGATGAACACTGAAGCTTTCTTT. The chain combines TRBV4-1 with TRBJ1-1; weak D call: TRBD1 (6 bases). The CDR3 loop spans 15 amino acids. CDR1 is MGHRA and CDR2 is YSYEKL in the germline V gene. The ends were cut back, 1 base at V and 0 bases at J, with 9 bases in the middle.

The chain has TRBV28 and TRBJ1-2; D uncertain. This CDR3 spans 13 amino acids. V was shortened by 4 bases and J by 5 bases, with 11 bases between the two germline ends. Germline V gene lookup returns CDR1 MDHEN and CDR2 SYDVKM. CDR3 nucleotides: TGTGCCAGCAGTTCCCCATCCGGTTATGGCTACACCTTC. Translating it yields CASSSPSGYGYTF.

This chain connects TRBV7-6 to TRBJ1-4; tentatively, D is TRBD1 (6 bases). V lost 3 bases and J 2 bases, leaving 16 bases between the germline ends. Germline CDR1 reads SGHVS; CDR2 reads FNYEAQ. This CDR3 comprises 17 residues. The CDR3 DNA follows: TGTGCCAGCAGCTTTGGATTAATGGGGGGCACTAATGAAAAACTGTTTTTT. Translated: CASSFGLMGGTNEKLFF.

CDR3 bases: TGCGCCAGCAGCCAAGATCCACAGGGTGAAGCTGGAAACACCATATATTTT. This sequence encodes CASSQDPQGEAGNTIYF. The chain has TRBV4-3 and TRBJ1-3, with D perhaps TRBD1 (6 bases). CDR1 is LGHNA, CDR2 YSLEER, per germline. V shed 0 bases and J shed 2 bases, with 14 bases lying between them. This CDR3 region has 17 residues.

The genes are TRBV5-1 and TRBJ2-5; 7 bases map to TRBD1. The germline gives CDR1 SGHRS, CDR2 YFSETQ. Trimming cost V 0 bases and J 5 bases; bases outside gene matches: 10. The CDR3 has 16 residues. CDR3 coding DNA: TGCGCCAGCAGCTTGGGGGTACAGGGGAATCGGGAGACCCAGTACTTC. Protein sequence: CASSLGVQGNRETQYF.

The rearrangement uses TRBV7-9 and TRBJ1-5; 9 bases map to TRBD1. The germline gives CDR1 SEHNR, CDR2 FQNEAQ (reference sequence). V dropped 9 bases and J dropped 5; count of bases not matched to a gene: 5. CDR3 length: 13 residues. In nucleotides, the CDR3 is TGTGCCAGTACAGGGGGCAAAGATCAGCCCCAGCATTTT. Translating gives CASTGGKDQPQHF.

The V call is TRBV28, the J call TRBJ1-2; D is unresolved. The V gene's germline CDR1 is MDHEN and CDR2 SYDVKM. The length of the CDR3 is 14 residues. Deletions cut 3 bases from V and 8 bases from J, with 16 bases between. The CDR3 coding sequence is TGTGCCAGCAGTTTCGTCAGACCGCTCAGCGGCTACACCTTC. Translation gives CASSFVRPLSGYTF.

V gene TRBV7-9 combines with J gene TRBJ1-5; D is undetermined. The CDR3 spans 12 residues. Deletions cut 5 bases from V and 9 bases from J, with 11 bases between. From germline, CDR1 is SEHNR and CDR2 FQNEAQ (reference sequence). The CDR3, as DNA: TGTGCCAGCAGCCCCCTCAACCGGCCCCAGCATTTT. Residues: CASSPLNRPQHF.

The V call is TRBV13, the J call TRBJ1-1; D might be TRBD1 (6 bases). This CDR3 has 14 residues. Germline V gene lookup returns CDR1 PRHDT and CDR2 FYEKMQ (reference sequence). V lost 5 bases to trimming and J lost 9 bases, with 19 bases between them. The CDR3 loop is CASSIFGQGIKAFF. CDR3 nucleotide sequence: TGTGCCAGCAGCATCTTCGGGCAGGGGATTAAAGCTTTCTTT.